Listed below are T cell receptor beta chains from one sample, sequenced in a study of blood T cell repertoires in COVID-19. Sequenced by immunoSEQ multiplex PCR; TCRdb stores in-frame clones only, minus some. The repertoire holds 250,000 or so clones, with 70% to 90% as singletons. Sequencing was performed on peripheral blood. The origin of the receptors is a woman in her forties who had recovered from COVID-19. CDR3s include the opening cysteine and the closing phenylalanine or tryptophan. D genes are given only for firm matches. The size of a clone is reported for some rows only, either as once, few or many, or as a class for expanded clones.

cdr3_aa: CSVRGYGETQYF; cdr3_nt: TGCAGCGTAAGGGGGTACGGAGAGACCCAGTACTTC; v_call: TRBV29-1; j_call: TRBJ2-5; clone_size: .; d_call: .
cdr3_aa: CASSQDVLAGGPVRETQYF; cdr3_nt: TGCGCCAGCAGCCAAGATGTTCTGGCGGGAGGGCCGGTGCGGGAGACCCAGTACTTC; v_call: TRBV4-3; j_call: TRBJ2-5; clone_size: once; d_call: TRBD2
cdr3_aa: CASSLRAGRSFADTQYF; cdr3_nt: TGTGCCAGCAGTTTACGGGCGGGACGAAGCTTCGCAGATACGCAGTATTTT; v_call: TRBV27; j_call: TRBJ2-3; clone_size: .; d_call: .
cdr3_aa: CASSLSGGLNYGYTF; cdr3_nt: TGCGCCAGCAGCTTGTCCGGCGGCCTTAACTATGGCTACACCTTC; v_call: TRBV5-1; j_call: TRBJ1-2; clone_size: once; d_call: .
cdr3_aa: CASTLPLAGGPLGMDEQFF; cdr3_nt: TGTGCCAGCACCCTACCACTAGCGGGAGGGCCTTTGGGGATGGATGAGCAGTTCTTC; v_call: TRBV6-4; j_call: TRBJ2-1; clone_size: .; d_call: TRBD2
cdr3_aa: CSVDGQAQETQYF; cdr3_nt: TGCAGCGTTGACGGACAGGCCCAAGAGACCCAGTACTTC; v_call: TRBV29-1; j_call: TRBJ2-5; clone_size: .; d_call: TRBD1
cdr3_aa: CASSYSGTSRNEQFF; cdr3_nt: TGTGCCAGCAGTTACTCCGGGACTAGCCGCAATGAGCAGTTCTTC; v_call: TRBV6-5; j_call: TRBJ2-1; clone_size: .; d_call: TRBD2
cdr3_aa: CASSSGLAAGELFF; cdr3_nt: TGTGCCAGCAGCTCGGGACTAGCAGCCGGGGAGCTGTTTTTT; v_call: TRBV6-2/TRBV6-3; j_call: TRBJ2-2; clone_size: few; d_call: TRBD2
cdr3_aa: CASSRDNSYEQYF; cdr3_nt: TGTGCCAGCAGCCGGGACAACTCCTACGAGCAGTACTTC; v_call: TRBV5-4; j_call: TRBJ2-7; clone_size: .; d_call: .
cdr3_aa: CASGLVPSAGPTRRGGTEAFF; cdr3_nt: TGTGCTAGTGGTTTGGTACCCAGCGCCGGTCCAACCAGGCGGGGGGGGACTGAAGCTTTCTTT; v_call: TRBV12-5; j_call: TRBJ1-1; clone_size: few; d_call: .
cdr3_aa: CASTHSGYEQYF; cdr3_nt: TGTGCCAGCACCCATTCCGGGTACGAGCAGTACTTC; v_call: TRBV7-8; j_call: TRBJ2-7; clone_size: .; d_call: .
cdr3_aa: CASSLWQVDEQYF; cdr3_nt: TGTGCCAGCAGCTTATGGCAGGTTGACGAGCAGTACTTC; v_call: TRBV7-9; j_call: TRBJ2-7; clone_size: once; d_call: .
cdr3_aa: CASSFPHSGANVLTF; cdr3_nt: TGCGCCAGCAGCTTTCCCCACTCTGGGGCCAACGTCCTGACTTTC; v_call: TRBV5-1; j_call: TRBJ2-6; clone_size: .; d_call: .
cdr3_aa: CASSYGEGGTGELFF; cdr3_nt: TGTGCCAGCAGTTACGGGGAGGGGGGCACCGGGGAGCTGTTTTTT; v_call: TRBV6-2/TRBV6-3; j_call: TRBJ2-2; clone_size: .; d_call: .
cdr3_aa: CASSPHGTSGNTEQFF; cdr3_nt: TGTGCCAGCAGCCCCCACGGGACTAGCGGGAACACTGAGCAGTTCTTC; v_call: TRBV7-2; j_call: TRBJ2-1; clone_size: .; d_call: TRBD2
cdr3_aa: CASSLGGQSNQPQHF; cdr3_nt: TGTGCCAGCAGCTTGGGGGGACAAAGCAATCAGCCCCAGCATTTT; v_call: TRBV5-4; j_call: TRBJ1-5; clone_size: .; d_call: .
cdr3_aa: CASWDRSYNEQFF; cdr3_nt: TGTGCCAGCTGGGACAGGAGTTACAATGAGCAGTTCTTC; v_call: TRBV5-4; j_call: TRBJ2-1; clone_size: .; d_call: TRBD1
cdr3_aa: CASSLAGGQGPYEQYF; cdr3_nt: TGCGCCAGCAGCTTGGCGGGGGGACAGGGCCCCTACGAGCAGTACTTC; v_call: TRBV5-1; j_call: TRBJ2-7; clone_size: .; d_call: TRBD1
cdr3_aa: CASSQRQGTGELFF; cdr3_nt: TGCGCCAGCAGCCAAAGACAGGGCACCGGGGAGCTGTTTTTT; v_call: TRBV4-3; j_call: TRBJ2-2; clone_size: once; d_call: TRBD1
cdr3_aa: CASSRGWRGNEKLFF; cdr3_nt: TGTGCCAGCAGCCGGGGGTGGAGGGGTAATGAAAAACTGTTTTTT; v_call: TRBV3-1/TRBV3-2; j_call: TRBJ1-4; clone_size: .; d_call: .
cdr3_aa: CASSQERGQETQYF; cdr3_nt: TGTGCCAGCAGCCAAGAGCGTGGCCAAGAGACCCAGTACTTC; v_call: TRBV14; j_call: TRBJ2-5; clone_size: .; d_call: .
cdr3_aa: CAISEGTSGQRGKNIQYF; cdr3_nt: TGTGCCATCAGTGAGGGTACTAGCGGCCAAAGAGGCAAAAACATTCAGTACTTC; v_call: TRBV10-3; j_call: TRBJ2-4; clone_size: .; d_call: TRBD2
cdr3_aa: CASSPRGAPGAGTQYF; cdr3_nt: TGTGCCAGTAGTCCCAGGGGCGCGCCCGGAGCAGGTACGCAGTATTTT; v_call: TRBV19; j_call: TRBJ2-3; clone_size: .; d_call: .
cdr3_aa: CASSEAVVERRRTQYF; cdr3_nt: TGTGCCAGCAGTGAAGCGGTGGTGGAGCGGCGGCGGACCCAGTACTTC; v_call: TRBV2; j_call: TRBJ2-5; clone_size: .; d_call: .
cdr3_aa: CASSQPRGLIRSGNTIYF; cdr3_nt: TGTGCCAGCAGCCAACCCCGCGGTCTAATACGCTCTGGAAACACCATATATTTT; v_call: TRBV3-1/TRBV3-2; j_call: TRBJ1-3; clone_size: .; d_call: .
cdr3_aa: CASSTMTGGRNQPQHF; cdr3_nt: TGTGCCAGCAGCACCATGACAGGGGGTCGCAATCAGCCCCAGCATTTT; v_call: TRBV7-8; j_call: TRBJ1-5; clone_size: .; d_call: TRBD1
cdr3_aa: CAWEENYGYTF; cdr3_nt: TGTGCCTGGGAGGAGAACTATGGCTACACCTTC; v_call: TRBV30; j_call: TRBJ1-2; clone_size: .; d_call: .
cdr3_aa: CASSDSPRLAGEETQYF; cdr3_nt: TGTGCCAGCAGTGACTCTCCCCGACTAGCGGGAGAAGAGACCCAGTACTTC; v_call: TRBV25-1; j_call: TRBJ2-5; clone_size: .; d_call: TRBD2
cdr3_aa: CASSFGRAYEQYF; cdr3_nt: TGCGCCAGCAGCTTTGGCAGGGCCTACGAGCAGTACTTC; v_call: TRBV5-1; j_call: TRBJ2-7; clone_size: .; d_call: .
cdr3_aa: CASRHLRGSGNTIYF; cdr3_nt: TGTGCCAGCAGGCATTTACGGGGATCTGGAAACACCATATATTTT; v_call: TRBV3-1/TRBV3-2; j_call: TRBJ1-3; clone_size: .; d_call: .
cdr3_aa: CASQRGREGNEQFF; cdr3_nt: TGTGCCAGCCAAAGAGGGCGGGAGGGCAATGAGCAGTTCTTC; v_call: TRBV18; j_call: TRBJ2-1; clone_size: .; d_call: TRBD2
cdr3_aa: CASSPPGDTQYF; cdr3_nt: TGTGCCAGCAGCCCCCCGGGGGATACGCAGTATTTT; v_call: TRBV6-2/TRBV6-3; j_call: TRBJ2-3; clone_size: .; d_call: .
cdr3_aa: CASSPRGGEQFF; cdr3_nt: TGCGCCAGCAGCCCCCGCGGGGGAGAGCAGTTCTTC; v_call: TRBV4-1; j_call: TRBJ2-1; clone_size: .; d_call: TRBD2
cdr3_aa: CASSPQQTTGLYGYTF; cdr3_nt: TGTGCCAGCTCACCACAACAGACGACAGGGCTCTATGGCTACACCTTC; v_call: TRBV18; j_call: TRBJ1-2; clone_size: .; d_call: TRBD1
cdr3_aa: CASSLATHTSGGEKLFF; cdr3_nt: TGCGCCAGCAGCTTGGCGACCCACACCAGCGGTGGTGAAAAACTGTTTTTT; v_call: TRBV5-1; j_call: TRBJ1-4; clone_size: .; d_call: .
cdr3_aa: CASSRLAEEGEQFF; cdr3_nt: TGTGCCAGCAGCCGTCTAGCGGAGGAGGGTGAGCAGTTCTTC; v_call: TRBV11-2; j_call: TRBJ2-1; clone_size: .; d_call: TRBD2
cdr3_aa: CASRGGTSTNEKLFF; cdr3_nt: TGTGCCAGCCGTGGGGGGACCTCAACTAATGAAAAACTGTTTTTT; v_call: TRBV27; j_call: TRBJ1-4; clone_size: once; d_call: .
cdr3_aa: CASSQGGAGVAGYTGELFF; cdr3_nt: TGTGCCAGCAGCCAAGGCGGGGCTGGGGTAGCGGGGTACACCGGGGAGCTGTTTTTT; v_call: TRBV3-1/TRBV3-2; j_call: TRBJ2-2; clone_size: .; d_call: TRBD2
cdr3_aa: CASSPRTRPSPQYF; cdr3_nt: TGTGCCAGCAGCCCACGGACTAGACCCAGTCCCCAGTACTTC; v_call: TRBV7-2; j_call: TRBJ2-5; clone_size: .; d_call: TRBD2
cdr3_aa: CASSPRGGRADTQYF; cdr3_nt: TGTGCCAGCAGCCCCCGGGGGGGGCGGGCAGATACGCAGTATTTT; v_call: TRBV13; j_call: TRBJ2-3; clone_size: .; d_call: TRBD2
cdr3_aa: CASSFRDNQPQHF; cdr3_nt: TGTGCCAGCAGCTTCCGGGACAATCAGCCCCAGCATTTT; v_call: TRBV7-9; j_call: TRBJ1-5; clone_size: .; d_call: .
cdr3_aa: CASSESGPTSGSPEQFF; cdr3_nt: TGCGCCAGCAGTGAGTCGGGACCGACTAGCGGGAGTCCAGAGCAGTTCTTC; v_call: TRBV10-2; j_call: TRBJ2-1; clone_size: .; d_call: TRBD2
cdr3_aa: CASSLGRNTGELFF; cdr3_nt: TGTGCCAGCAGCTTGGGCAGGAACACCGGGGAGCTGTTTTTT; v_call: TRBV7-3; j_call: TRBJ2-2; clone_size: .; d_call: .
cdr3_aa: CASSLDLGTGVMGEQFF; cdr3_nt: TGTGCCAGCAGCTTAGATCTAGGGACAGGGGTCATGGGTGAGCAGTTCTTC; v_call: TRBV11-2; j_call: TRBJ2-1; clone_size: .; d_call: TRBD1